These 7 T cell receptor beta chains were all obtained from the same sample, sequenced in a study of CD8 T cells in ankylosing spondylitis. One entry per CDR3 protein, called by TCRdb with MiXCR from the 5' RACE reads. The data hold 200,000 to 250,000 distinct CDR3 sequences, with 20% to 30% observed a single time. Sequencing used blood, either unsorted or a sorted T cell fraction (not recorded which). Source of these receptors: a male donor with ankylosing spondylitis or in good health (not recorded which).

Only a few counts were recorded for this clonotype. The CDR3, as DNA: TGTGCCAGCAGCCGGGGGAGACGGGGGCGGCCGAACACCGGGGAGCTGTTTTTT. Protein sequence: CASSRGRRGRPNTGELFF. The chain recombines TRBV4-2 with TRBJ2-2; tentatively, D is TRBD1 or TRBD2 (6 bases each). V dropped 4 bases and J dropped 0 bases, with 18 bases sitting between them. The CDR3 covers 18 residues. The germline V gene encodes CDR1 LGHNA and CDR2 YNFKEQ.

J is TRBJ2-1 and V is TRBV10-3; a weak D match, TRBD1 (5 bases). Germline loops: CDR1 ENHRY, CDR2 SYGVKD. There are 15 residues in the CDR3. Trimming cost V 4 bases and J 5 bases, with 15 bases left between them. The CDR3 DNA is TGTGCCATCAGTGGGTGGGGCGAGAAGAACAATGAGCAGTTCTTC. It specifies CAISGWGEKNNEQFF.

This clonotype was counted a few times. In DNA form, the CDR3 reads TGTGCTAGTGAGGGGGCTAGCTGGCATAGTACGCAGTATTTT. Protein: CASEGASWHSTQYF. This chain connects TRBV12-5 to TRBJ2-3; 7 bases are shared with TRBD1. Germline CDR1 reads LGHNT; CDR2 reads FRNRAP. V shed 7 bases, J shed 8 bases, and the junction held 12 bases outside the gene matches. This CDR3 has 14 residues.

The CDR3 DNA follows: TGTGCCTGGAGGAAATCAGCCTCCTACAATGAGCAGTTCTTC. Its translation is CAWRKSASYNEQFF. This chain links TRBV30 with TRBJ2-1, with unresolved D. The ends were cut back, 3 bases at V and 0 bases at J, with 9 bases in the middle. Germline V gene data show CDR1 as GTSNPN and CDR2 as SVGIG (reference sequence). The CDR3 consists of 14 residues.

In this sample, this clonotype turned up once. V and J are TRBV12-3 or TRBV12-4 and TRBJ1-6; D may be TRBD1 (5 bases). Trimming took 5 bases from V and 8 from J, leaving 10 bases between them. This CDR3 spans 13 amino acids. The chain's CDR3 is CASSSRDYSPLHF. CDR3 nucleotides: TGTGCCAGCAGTAGCAGGGATTATTCACCCCTCCACTTT.

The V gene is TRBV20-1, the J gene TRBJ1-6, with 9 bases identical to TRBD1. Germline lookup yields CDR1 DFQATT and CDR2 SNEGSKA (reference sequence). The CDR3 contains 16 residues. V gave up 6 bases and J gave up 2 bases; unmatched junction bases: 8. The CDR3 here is CSAELQGATYNSPLHF. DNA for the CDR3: TGCAGTGCCGAACTACAGGGGGCGACCTATAATTCACCCCTCCACTTT.

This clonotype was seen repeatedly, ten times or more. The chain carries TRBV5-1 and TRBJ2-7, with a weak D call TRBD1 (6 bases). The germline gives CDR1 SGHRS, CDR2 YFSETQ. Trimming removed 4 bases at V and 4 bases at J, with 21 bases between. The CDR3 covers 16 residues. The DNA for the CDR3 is TGCGCCAGCAGCGACCGTGACAGGCCGAGGAAATACGAGCAGTACTTC. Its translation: CASSDRDRPRKYEQYF.